What follows are 8 T cell receptor beta chains derived from one specimen sequenced in a study of blood T cell repertoires in COVID-19. The assay was immunoSEQ multiplex PCR, and TCRdb's table has in-frame clones only and misses some. This table has about 68,000 clones, 75% to 90% appearing once. The sequenced material came from peripheral blood. The origin of the receptors is a man over 45 with acute or convalescent COVID-19.

The V and J genes are TRBV27 and TRBJ2-3; no definite D call. The V end was cut by 4 bases, the J end by 0 bases, with 11 bases between. CDR3 size: 15 residues. CDR1 and CDR2 (germline): MNHEY, SMNVEV (reference sequence). CDR3 amino acids: CASSSYRSSTDTQYF. The DNA of the CDR3 is TGTGCCAGCAGTTCTTACAGATCTAGCACAGATACGCAGTATTTT.

This clone appeared a single time. CDR3 sequence: CASSLVGQDSYEQYF. CDR3 in DNA: TGTGCCAGCAGCTTAGTGGGACAGGACTCCTACGAGCAGTACTTC. V and J are TRBV13 and TRBJ2-7; TRBD1 aligns across 8 bases. There are 15 residues in the CDR3. Germline CDR1 and CDR2: PRHDT and FYEKMQ (reference sequence). With 1 base clipped from V and 0 bases from J, the junction kept 2 bases outside the gene matches. Filled out from reference TRBV13 and TRBJ2-7, the complete variable domain reads AAGVIQSPRHLIKEKRETATLKCYPIPRHDTVYWYQQGPGQDPQFLISFYEKMQSDKGSIPDRFSAQQFSDYHSELNMSSLELGDSALYFCASSLVGQDSYEQYFGPGTRLTVT.

CDR3 DNA: TGTGCCAGCAGCTCAACTTCGACAGGGGGCTATGGCTACACCTTC. Encoded protein: CASSSTSTGGYGYTF. This chain links TRBV11-3 with TRBJ1-2; TRBD1 matches 9 bases. CDR1 is SGHNT and CDR2 is YENEEA in the germline V gene. The CDR3 is made up of 15 amino acids. V dropped 4 bases and J dropped 4; count of bases not matched to a gene: 7.

Only one count was recorded for this clone. A read error may produce the germline difference seen at one junction end. CDR3 loop: CASSPGGGLLF. In nucleotides, the CDR3 is TGTGCCAGCAGCCCCGGGGGGGGTCTCCTCTTC. V is TRBV7-8 and J is TRBJ2-4; 8 bases fit TRBD2. Germline-derived CDR1 and CDR2 are SGHVS and FQNEAQ. The CDR3 runs 11 residues.

J is TRBJ2-3 and V is TRBV4-3; the D gene is possibly TRBD1 (5 bases). The CDR3 has 16 amino acids. V was shortened by 0 bases and J by 2 bases, with 12 bases between the two germline ends. In germline, CDR1 is LGHNA, CDR2 YSLEER. CDR3 DNA sequence: TGCGCCAGCAGCCAAGAACAGGCCAGGGCCACAGATACGCAGTATTTT. The encoded protein is CASSQEQARATDTQYF.

This clone was recorded once. The gene calls are TRBV7-8 and TRBJ2-1; TRBD2 matches at 13 bases. Germline V gives CDR1 SGHVS, CDR2 FQNEAQ. The V and J ends lost 5 bases and 15 bases, in that order; junction bases with no gene match: 7. This CDR3 spans 13 amino acids. CDR3 in amino acids: CASSLGLAGDSFF. CDR3 bases: TGTGCCAGCAGCCTAGGACTAGCGGGAGATTCGTTCTTC.

The chain uses TRBV4-3 and TRBJ2-1, with a weak D call TRBD1 (5 bases). Germline V gene lookup returns CDR1 LGHNA and CDR2 YSLEER. V was shortened by 1 base and J by 6 bases, with 7 bases between the two germline ends. The CDR3 runs to 13 residues. The CDR3 sequence: CASSQGRGNEQFF. The CDR3 nucleotides read TGCGCCAGCAGCCAAGGAAGGGGCAATGAGCAGTTCTTC.

The chain employs TRBV6-5 and TRBJ1-5; no clear D. The germline V gene encodes CDR1 MNHEY and CDR2 SVGAGI. The CDR3 length is 14 residues. Trimming took off 4 bases at V and 5 bases at J, with 12 bases between the two ends. The CDR3 nucleotides are TGTGCCAGCAGTTCCCGTGGGCCTGATCAGCCCCAGCATTTT. Its translation is CASSSRGPDQPQHF.